What follows are 20 T cell receptor beta chains derived from one specimen sequenced in a study of T cell responses to AZD1222 COVID-19 vaccine. Produced via immunoSEQ multiplex PCR; TCRdb's table is partial and in-frame only. This repertoire shows roughly 170,000 clones, almost 90% found once; its top ten account for less than 0.55%. The source material was peripheral blood, sampled on day 0 of AZD1222 vaccination. The receptors come from an adult in good health.

This clone was observed once. The chain has TRBV7-6 and TRBJ2-1; 11 nucleotides line up with TRBD2. The V gene's germline CDR1 is SGHVS and CDR2 FNYEAQ. V was pared by 2 bases and J by 0 bases, with 3 bases of the junction left unmatched. The CDR3 is 17 amino acids. The CDR3 DNA is TGTGCCAGCAGCTTACTAGCGGGGGGTAGCTCCTACAATGAGCAGTTCTTC. The encoded protein is CASSLLAGGSSYNEQFF. Supplemented by reference TRBV7-6 and TRBJ2-1, the full variable domain reads GAGVSQSPRYKVTKRGQDVALRCDPISGHVSLYWYRQALGQGPEFLTYFNYEAQQDKSGLPNDRFSAERPEGSISTLTIQRTEQRDSAMYRCASSLLAGGSSYNEQFFGPGTRLTVL.

This chain links TRBV11-2 with TRBJ2-3; D is undetermined. Germline loops: CDR1 SGHAT, CDR2 FQNNGV. The CDR3 spans 13 residues. V lost 3 bases, J lost 3 bases, and 7 bases lay in between. The DNA for the CDR3 is TGTGCCAGCAGCTTCGCCCAAACAGATACGCAGTATTTT. This sequence encodes CASSFAQTDTQYF.

CDR3 nucleotides: TGCGCCAGCAGCTTGGGCGGGAATCCCTACAATGAGCAGTTCTTC. This sequence encodes CASSLGGNPYNEQFF. This chain uses TRBV5-1 with TRBJ2-1, with D perhaps TRBD2 (6 bases). Trimming removed 0 bases from V and 2 bases from J, with 9 bases in between. Germline V gene sequence: CDR1 SGHRS, CDR2 YFSETQ. The CDR3 is made up of 15 amino acids.

CDR3 sequence (DNA): TGCAGCGTTGAAGCTGAACGGAACTATGGCTACACCTTC. This codes for CSVEAERNYGYTF. V and J are TRBV29-1 and TRBJ1-2; D remains unclear. The V gene's germline CDR1 is SQVTM and CDR2 ANQGSEA. The CDR3 runs to 13 residues. V was pared by 1 base and J by 2 bases, with 8 bases between.

This sequence joins TRBV15 and TRBJ2-1; D is perhaps TRBD2 (6 bases). Germline CDR1 and CDR2: LNHNV and YYDKDF (reference sequence). Trimming pared 3 bases from V and 4 bases from J, leaving 13 bases between. This CDR3 contains 15 residues. CDR3 in amino acids: CATSSPSVPYNEQFF. CDR3 bases: TGTGCCACCAGCAGCCCTAGCGTCCCTTACAATGAGCAGTTCTTC.

The chain couples TRBV2 to TRBJ1-1, with 10 nucleotides matching TRBD1. The V gene's germline CDR1 is SNHLY and CDR2 FYNNEI. The CDR3 extends over 17 amino acids. Trimming removed 6 bases from V and 4 bases from J; junction bases left unmatched: 14. CDR3 residues: CASRKRQGALVGTEAFF. The DNA for the CDR3 is TGTGCCAGCAGGAAGAGACAGGGGGCCCTCGTAGGCACTGAAGCTTTCTTT.

J is TRBJ2-7 and V is TRBV29-1; D uncertain. CDR1 SQVTM and CDR2 ANQGSEA come from the germline V gene. V was cut by 4 bases and J by 5 bases, with 15 bases left in between. CDR3 size: 13 residues. The CDR3 sequence: CSVAAVIGNEQYF. The CDR3 coding sequence is TGCAGCGTTGCCGCGGTGATTGGTAACGAGCAGTACTTC.

This chain connects TRBV5-1 to TRBJ2-7, with D unclear. The CDR3 sequence is 11 residues long. Germline loops: CDR1 SGHRS, CDR2 YFSETQ. V was clipped by 3 bases and J by 3 bases, with 4 bases between them. The CDR3 sequence is CASSSYYEQYF. The CDR3 nucleotides are TGCGCCAGCAGCTCGTACTACGAGCAGTACTTC.

This clone has just a few counts. The V and J genes are TRBV15 and TRBJ1-2; possible D gene TRBD1, 6 bases. Trimming removed 1 base at V and 4 bases at J, with 13 bases between. Germline CDR1 reads LNHNV; CDR2 reads YYDKDF (reference sequence). This CDR3 spans 15 amino acids. CDR3 amino acids: CATSRATQGGYGYTF. As DNA, the CDR3 is TGTGCCACCAGCAGAGCGACACAGGGCGGCTATGGCTACACCTTC.

The chain employs TRBV11-1 and TRBJ2-1, with D maybe TRBD2 (6 bases). V was clipped by 5 bases and J by 5 bases, with 13 bases between them. The V gene's germline CDR1 is SGHAT and CDR2 FQDESV (reference sequence). There are 14 residues in the CDR3. The DNA of the CDR3 is TGTGCCAGCAGCCTTCCGGGACTGAACAATGAGCAGTTCTTC. This sequence encodes CASSLPGLNNEQFF.

The chain couples TRBV10-1 to TRBJ1-1; D call uncertain. The germline V and J ends were trimmed by 2 bases and 5 bases, with 15 bases remaining between them. The CDR3 covers 15 residues. The germline gives CDR1 WNHNN, CDR2 SYGVQD (reference sequence). CDR3 region: CASSEAPLGGTEAFF. The CDR3 DNA reads as TGCGCCAGCAGTGAGGCCCCACTCGGAGGGACTGAAGCTTTCTTT.

The rearrangement uses TRBV27 and TRBJ1-2; D possibly corresponds to TRBD1 (6 bases). Trimming shortened V by 3 bases and J by 4 bases, and 12 bases separated the two germline ends. The CDR3 length is 14 residues. Germline CDR1 is MNHEY and CDR2 is SMNVEV (reference sequence). The DNA for the CDR3 is TGTGCCAGCAGTTTCTCAGGGGCTTCCTATGGCTACACCTTC. This translates into CASSFSGASYGYTF.

The J gene is TRBJ2-4, the V gene TRBV2; unclear D gene. CDR1 is SNHLY, CDR2 FYNNEI, per germline. V was clipped by 3 bases and J by 1 base, with 19 bases between them. The CDR3 loop spans 18 amino acids. CDR3 sequence reads: CASSDSPQVPAAKNIQYF. CDR3 nucleotide sequence: TGTGCCAGCAGTGACTCACCTCAGGTCCCTGCGGCCAAAAACATTCAGTACTTC.

With regard to this clone: Other nucleotide sequences from this sample produce the same CDR3. The V and J genes are TRBV24-1 and TRBJ1-2; D is uncertain. The germline gives CDR1 KGHDR, CDR2 SFDVKD. V was trimmed by 1 base and J by 4 bases, leaving 9 bases between them. CDR3 length: 14 residues. The CDR3 DNA sequence: TGTGCCACCAGTGATTTCGACCGGGGCTATGGCTACACCTTC. This gives the protein CATSDFDRGYGYTF.

The V and J genes are TRBV11-2 and TRBJ2-3; D call uncertain. V lost 5 bases and J 5 bases, leaving 11 bases between the germline ends. CDR1 is SGHAT and CDR2 is FQNNGV in the germline V gene. This CDR3 region has 13 residues. This chain's CDR3 is CASSPPYGDTQYF. For the CDR3, the DNA is TGTGCCAGCAGCCCCCCGTACGGAGATACGCAGTATTTT.

The rearrangement uses TRBV14 and TRBJ2-4; TRBD1 matches at 9 bases. Germline CDR1 SGHDN, CDR2 FVKESK. The CDR3 covers 18 residues. The V and J ends lost 1 base and 0 bases, in that order; junction bases with no gene match: 7. The chain's CDR3 is CASSQGLRDRVAKNIQYF. In DNA form, the CDR3 reads TGTGCCAGCAGCCAAGGTCTCCGGGACAGGGTAGCCAAAAACATTCAGTACTTC. The variable domain in full, with the rest retrieved from reference TRBV14 and TRBJ2-4, is EAGVTQFPSHSVIEKGQTVTLRCDPISGHDNLYWYRRVMGKEIKFLLHFVKESKQDESGMPNNRFLAERTGGTYSTLKVQPAELEDSGVYFCASSQGLRDRVAKNIQYFGAGTRLSVL.

V is TRBV6-6 and J is TRBJ2-7; D might be TRBD1 (5 bases). CDR1 and CDR2 (germline): MNHNY, SVGAGI (reference sequence). Trimming cost V 0 bases and J 1 base, with 13 bases left between them. This CDR3 has 16 amino acids. CDR3 protein: CASSYSQGAPSYEQYF. The DNA of the CDR3 is TGTGCCAGCAGTTACTCACAAGGGGCCCCTTCCTACGAGCAGTACTTC.

Only one count was recorded for this clone. This rearrangement joins TRBV6-5 to TRBJ1-6; D might be TRBD1 (5 bases). V dropped 6 bases and J dropped 5 bases, with 14 bases sitting between them. Germline-derived CDR1 and CDR2 are MNHEY and SVGAGI. The CDR3 length is 15 residues. The CDR3 bases are TGTGCCAGCAGCAGCCGGGACCTTAATAATTCACCCCTCCACTTT. Its translation is CASSSRDLNNSPLHF.

The rearrangement joins TRBV27 to TRBJ1-6; D perhaps matches TRBD1 (5 bases). This CDR3 contains 18 residues. Trimming removed 2 bases from V and 1 base from J, with 15 bases in between. Germline V lookup: CDR1 MNHEY, CDR2 SMNVEV (reference sequence). In DNA form, the CDR3 reads TGTGCCAGCAGTTTAGGGGCTCTACAGCAATCCTATAATTCACCCCTCCACTTT. This encodes CASSLGALQQSYNSPLHF.

The rearrangement links TRBV3-1 (or the pseudogene TRBV3-2) to TRBJ1-1; tentatively, D is TRBD1 (6 bases). Germline loops: CDR1 LGHDT, CDR2 YNNKEL (reference sequence). Trimming took 3 bases from V and 1 from J, leaving 15 bases between them. The CDR3 length is 16 residues. The DNA of the CDR3 is TGTGCCAGCAGCCAGTTAAGGGGGGTTCGGAACACTGAAGCTTTCTTT. Translated: CASSQLRGVRNTEAFF.